The clone carrying this T cell receptor (beta chain) appeared once. Its target is not known. CDR1 is MNHNS, CDR2 SASEGT, per germline. V was shortened by 6 bases and J by 5 bases, with 17 bases between the two germline ends. The CDR3 totals 15 residues. The data belong to a study of shared clonotypes between healthy human individuals. General study points: The four-donor shared clonotypes exceeded non-shared clonotypes in generation probability, with non-shared ones scoring lower. Researchers sampled only blood; tissue repertoires likely differ.

Measured with immunoSEQ multiplex PCR; TCRdb has only the in-frame clones, and not every one. Here the sample spans 850,000 to 1,200,000 clones, 65% to 80% being singletons. Study donors comprised healthy, HIV-negative adults devoid of recent acute infection or vaccination. Division of CD4+ cells produced a CD45RA+ naive subset and a CD45RA-negative memory subset. This receptor was taken from a man between 18 and 29 years old in good health. What was sequenced was memory CD4+ T cells sorted from blood. Subset of the sample: CD45RA-negative fraction. The chain has TRBV6-1 and TRBJ2-1, with D perhaps matching TRBD1 (6 bases). CDR3 coding DNA: TGTGCCAGCAGGGGCCTTGAACAGGGACACAATGAGCAGTTCTTC. Translated, it gives CASRGLEQGHNEQFF.